This record looks at one T cell receptor (beta chain) sequence and its context. The antigen is not known. The CDR3 is 16 amino acids. With 0 bases removed from V and 6 bases from J, the gap between germline ends came to 17 bases. Germline-derived CDR1 and CDR2 are MNHEY and SVGAGI. This record comes from a study of OX40 agonist ivuxolimab in advanced cancers. Study-wide background: Patients in dose escalation had liver, melanoma, kidney or head and neck cancers. Those enrolled were roughly 80% male, with a mean age of approximately 60 years and ages from roughly 23 to 79. Three patients, one with hepatocellular carcinoma and two with cutaneous melanoma, responded partially.

Profiled with immunoSEQ multiplex PCR; TCRdb holds only in-frame clones, not every one. The data show around 90,000 clones, about nine tenths seen once. The study's findings and limits: At doses 0.1 to 3.0 mg/kg, CD4+ and CD8+ clones expanded.

Specimen: CD4+ or CD8+ T cells sorted from blood, collected in a trial of the OX40 agonist ivuxolimab. V and J are TRBV6-5 and TRBJ1-2, with D tentatively TRBD1 (5 bases). The sequence came from an adult with an advanced solid tumor such as melanoma, head and neck, liver or kidney cancer. The CDR3 DNA reads TGTGCCAGCAGTTACTCGTTTTTTGACAGCTTAGATGGCTACACCTTC. Protein: CASSYSFFDSLDGYTF.